The TCR beta chain under discussion was sequenced for a study of T-cell memory formation after mild COVID-19. This clonotype was seen a few times. CDR3 length equals 15 residues. Trimming removed 5 bases at V and 0 bases at J, with 11 bases between. Looked up from germline, CDR1 is SGHTA and CDR2 is FQGNSA. cDNA libraries for TCR alpha and TCR beta, carrying sample barcodes and UMIs, came from 5'RACE with constant-segment primers. TCRdb reprocessed the 5' RACE reads via MiXCR and lists one record per CDR3 protein. The sample consists of some 300,000 distinct CDR3 sequences, roughly 19% of them appearing once.

The specimen was PBMCs or a T cell subset sorted from them (not recorded which). The receptor was isolated from a man between 18 and 29 years old who had mild COVID-19 (a few samples of this study predate the infection). Cell type and time point are not known. V usage is TRBV7-2 and J usage is TRBJ1-5; no firm D call. CDR3 sequence (DNA): TGTGCCAGCAGCAAAGGTGGGATTAGCAATCAGCCCCAGCATTTT. Protein: CASSKGGISNQPQHF.